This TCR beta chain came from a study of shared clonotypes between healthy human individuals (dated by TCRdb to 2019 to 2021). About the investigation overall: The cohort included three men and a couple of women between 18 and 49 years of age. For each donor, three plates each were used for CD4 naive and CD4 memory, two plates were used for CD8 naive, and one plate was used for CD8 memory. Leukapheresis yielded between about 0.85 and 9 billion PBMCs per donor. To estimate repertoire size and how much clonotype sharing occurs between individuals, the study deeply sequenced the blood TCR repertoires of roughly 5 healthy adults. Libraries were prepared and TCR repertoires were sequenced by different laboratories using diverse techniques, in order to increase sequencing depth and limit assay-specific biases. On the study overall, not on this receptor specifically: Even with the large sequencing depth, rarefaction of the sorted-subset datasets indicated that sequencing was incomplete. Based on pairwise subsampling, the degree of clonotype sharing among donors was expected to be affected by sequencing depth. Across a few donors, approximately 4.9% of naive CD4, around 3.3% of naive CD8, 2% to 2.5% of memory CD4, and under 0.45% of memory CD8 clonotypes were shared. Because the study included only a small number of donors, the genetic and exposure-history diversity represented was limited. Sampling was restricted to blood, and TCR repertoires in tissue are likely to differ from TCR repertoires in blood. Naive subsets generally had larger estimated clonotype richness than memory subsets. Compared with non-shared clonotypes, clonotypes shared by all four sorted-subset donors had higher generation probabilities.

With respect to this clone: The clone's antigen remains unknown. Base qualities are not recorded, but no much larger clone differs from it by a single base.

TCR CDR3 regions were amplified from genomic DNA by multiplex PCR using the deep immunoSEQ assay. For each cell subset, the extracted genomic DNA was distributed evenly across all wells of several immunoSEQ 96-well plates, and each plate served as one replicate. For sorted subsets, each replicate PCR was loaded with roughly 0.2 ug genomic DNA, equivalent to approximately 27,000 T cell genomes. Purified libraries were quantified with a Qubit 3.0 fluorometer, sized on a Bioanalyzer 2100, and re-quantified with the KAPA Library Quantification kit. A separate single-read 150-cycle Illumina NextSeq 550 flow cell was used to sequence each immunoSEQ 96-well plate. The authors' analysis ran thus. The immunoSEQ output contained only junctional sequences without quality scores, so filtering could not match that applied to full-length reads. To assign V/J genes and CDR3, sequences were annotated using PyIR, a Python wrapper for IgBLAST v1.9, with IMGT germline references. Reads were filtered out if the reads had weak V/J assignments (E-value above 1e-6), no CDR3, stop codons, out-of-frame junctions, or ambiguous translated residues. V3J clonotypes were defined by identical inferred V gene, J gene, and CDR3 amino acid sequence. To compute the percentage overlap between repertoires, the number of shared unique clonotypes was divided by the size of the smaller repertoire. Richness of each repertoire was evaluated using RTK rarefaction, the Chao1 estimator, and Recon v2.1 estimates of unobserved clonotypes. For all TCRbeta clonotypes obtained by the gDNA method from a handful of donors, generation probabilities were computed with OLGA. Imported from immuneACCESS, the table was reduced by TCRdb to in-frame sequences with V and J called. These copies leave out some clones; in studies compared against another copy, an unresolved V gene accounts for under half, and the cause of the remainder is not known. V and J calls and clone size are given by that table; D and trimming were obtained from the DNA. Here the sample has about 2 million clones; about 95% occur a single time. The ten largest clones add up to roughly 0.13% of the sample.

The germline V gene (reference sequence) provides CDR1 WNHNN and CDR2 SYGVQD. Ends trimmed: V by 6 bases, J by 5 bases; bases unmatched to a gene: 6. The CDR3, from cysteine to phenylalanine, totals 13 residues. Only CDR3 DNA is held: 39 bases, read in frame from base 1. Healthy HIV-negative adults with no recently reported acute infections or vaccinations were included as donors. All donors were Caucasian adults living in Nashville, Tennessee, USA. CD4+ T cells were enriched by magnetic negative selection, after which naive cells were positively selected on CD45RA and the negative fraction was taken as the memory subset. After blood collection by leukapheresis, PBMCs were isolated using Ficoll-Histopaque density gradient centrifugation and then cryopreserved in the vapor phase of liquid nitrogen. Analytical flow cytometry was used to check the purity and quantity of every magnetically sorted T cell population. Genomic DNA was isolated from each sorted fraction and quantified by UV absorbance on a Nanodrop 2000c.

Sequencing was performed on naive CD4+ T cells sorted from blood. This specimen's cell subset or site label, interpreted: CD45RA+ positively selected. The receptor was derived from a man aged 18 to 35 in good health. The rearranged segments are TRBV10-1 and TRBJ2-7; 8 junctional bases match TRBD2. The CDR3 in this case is CASSGRATDEQYF. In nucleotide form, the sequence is TGCGCCAGCAGCGGGAGGGCCACCGACGAGCAGTACTTC.